The clone carrying this T cell receptor beta chain qualifies as medium-sized (0.01 to 0.1%). Its antigen is unknown. This record belongs to a study of HIV-infected patients and healthy controls. Overall study findings and caveats: Healthy controls shared more CDR3 sequences between individuals than HIV-infected patients did. The authors saw processing only sixteen HIV-infected individuals as a major limitation on generality. Compared with untreated HIV+ repertoires, healthy controls showed roughly threefold more distinct CDR3s and higher Shannon diversity.

Alpha and beta constant-region primers primed reverse transcription of approximately 460 ng RNA. Each of the alpha and beta chains got its own library through chain-specific third strand synthesis with indices. Second strand synthesis was primed from the SP2 site. TCRdb itself ran the 5' RACE reads through MiXCR, one entry per CDR3 protein. This sample has under 10,000 distinct CDR3 sequences; over 7.5% occur once, and the top ten carry 9.5% to 12%. The germline V and J ends were trimmed by 6 bases and 2 bases, with 11 bases remaining between them. Germline lookup yields CDR1 MNHNS and CDR2 SASEGT. The CDR3 is 14 residues long. Antiretroviral therapy had run roughly three months, about 14 weeks, before follow-up blood collection. All unsorted peripheral T cells were captured because whole blood was used without fractionation.

The rearrangement joins TRBV6-1 to TRBJ1-5; D gene uncertain. The source material was blood, sampled during antiretroviral therapy. The receptor comes from an adult with HIV infection. The CDR3: CASSDLNRNQPQHF. DNA of the CDR3: TGTGCCAGCAGCGACCTTAATCGCAATCAGCCCCAGCATTTT.